Each of the 26 T cell receptor beta chains below was sequenced from the same sample in a study of PD-1 blockade in classical Hodgkin lymphoma. Every patient experienced relapse after autologous stem cell transplantation, and brentuximab vedotin exposure varied. CD4+ T cells were purified from thawed PBMCs by negative selection. Sequencing used immunoSEQ multiplex PCR; TCRdb keeps in-frame clones, though not all of them. The table lists about 12,000 clones, around 85% of them singletons. The specimen comprised CD4+ T cells from blood, sampled at baseline. The receptors were sampled from a human donor with classical Hodgkin lymphoma.

The chain joins TRBV2 to TRBJ1-5, with D unclear. Germline CDR1 reads SNHLY; CDR2 reads FYNNEI. This CDR3 comprises 14 residues. Between the trimmed V and J ends, which lost 1 base and 6 bases, there was a span of 10 bases. CDR3 nucleotide sequence: TGTGCCAGCAGTGAAGAGGGAAGCGGTCAGCCCCAGCATTTT. This sequence encodes CASSEEGSGQPQHF.

Written as DNA, the CDR3 is TGTGCCAGCAGCTTAGGACAGAACTATGGCTACACCTTC. Amino acids: CASSLGQNYGYTF. The J gene is TRBJ1-2, the V gene TRBV11-2, with D tentatively TRBD1 (5 bases). Trimming left V 1 base short and J 2 bases short, with 5 bases between. Per the germline V gene, CDR1 is SGHAT and CDR2 is FQNNGV. The CDR3 extends over 13 amino acids. The full variable domain, in which reference TRBV11-2 and TRBJ1-2 provide the parts outside the CDR3, is EAGVAQSPRYKIIEKRQSVAFWCNPISGHATLYWYQQILGQGPKLLIQFQNNGVVDDSQLPKDRFSAERLKGVDSTLKIQPAKLEDSAVYLCASSLGQNYGYTFGSGTRLTVV.

The genes are TRBV30 and TRBJ1-2; D remains unclear. CDR3 length: 10 residues. Germline V gene lookup returns CDR1 GTSNPN and CDR2 SVGIG (reference sequence). The V gene lost 2 bases and the J gene lost 11 bases, with 9 bases spanning the gap. The chain's CDR3 is CAWSRTKYTF. The CDR3 DNA reads TGTGCCTGGAGTCGGACGAAATACACCTTC. Complete variable domain (other parts from reference TRBV30 and TRBJ1-2): SQTIHQWPATLVQPVGSPLSLECTVEGTSNPNLYWYRQAAGRGLQLLFYSVGIGQISSEVPQNLSASRPQDRQFILSSKKLLLSDSGFYLCAWSRTKYTFGSGTRLTVV.

The rearrangement joins TRBV5-4 to TRBJ2-3, with TRBD1 identical over 7 bases. The CDR3 spans 14 residues. After removal of 0 bases from V and 6 bases from J, the junction contained 4 bases not matched to a gene. The germline CDR1 and CDR2 sequences are SGHNT and YYREEE (reference sequence). The CDR3 coding sequence is TGTGCCAGCAGCTTGGGACAGGGTCGGGATACGCAGTATTTT. This codes for CASSLGQGRDTQYF.

The gene calls are TRBV10-3 and TRBJ2-6; no reliable D call. Trimming removed 2 bases from V and 0 bases from J, with 8 bases in between. CDR1 is ENHRY, CDR2 SYGVKD, per germline. The CDR3 is 16 amino acids. The CDR3 region is CAISEGPSSGANVLTF. CDR3 in DNA: TGTGCCATCAGTGAGGGGCCGAGCTCTGGGGCCAACGTCCTGACTTTC.

V and J are TRBV7-2 and TRBJ1-1; TRBD1 matches at 7 bases. Germline CDR1 reads SGHTA; CDR2 reads FQGNSA. The CDR3 spans 15 residues. Trimming removed 4 bases from V and 0 bases from J; junction bases left unmatched: 5. The CDR3 DNA follows: TGTGCCAGCAGCTCCAGGAGGGGGCTGAACACTGAAGCTTTCTTT. Amino acid sequence: CASSSRRGLNTEAFF. The full variable domain, in which reference TRBV7-2 and TRBJ1-1 provide the parts outside the CDR3, is GAGVSQSPSNKVTEKGKDVELRCDPISGHTALYWYRQSLGQGLEFLIYFQGNSAPDKSGLPSDRFSAERTGGSVSTLTIQRTQQEDSAVYLCASSSRRGLNTEAFFGQGTRLTVV.

This chain links TRBV27 with TRBJ1-6, with TRBD1 matching 9 bases. Germline V lookup: CDR1 MNHEY, CDR2 SMNVEV (reference sequence). Unmatched junction bases numbered 8, after V lost 5 bases and J lost 9 bases. The CDR3 extends over 15 amino acids. CDR3 residues: CASSAGQGVSSPLHF. DNA for the CDR3: TGTGCCAGCAGTGCGGGACAGGGAGTAAGTTCACCCCTCCACTTT.

The V call is TRBV4-2, the J call TRBJ1-1, with D uncertain. V gave up 0 bases and J gave up 4 bases, with 9 bases separating them. Germline V gives CDR1 LGHNA, CDR2 YNFKEQ. The length of the CDR3 is 14 residues. CDR3 bases: TGTGCCAGCAGCCAAGATGGAGGGCTCACTGAAGCTTTCTTT. The encoded protein is CASSQDGGLTEAFF.

This chain uses TRBV6-6 with TRBJ2-7; 11 bases are shared with TRBD1. Germline V lookup: CDR1 MNHNY, CDR2 SVGAGI (reference sequence). This CDR3 contains 14 residues. Trimming removed 4 bases from V and 4 bases from J; junction bases left unmatched: 3. The CDR3 loop reads CASSSGQGAYEQYF. DNA for the CDR3: TGTGCCAGCAGTTCTGGACAGGGGGCTTACGAGCAGTACTTC.

The count of this clone is one. The rearrangement links TRBV29-1 to TRBJ1-1; 10 bases match TRBD1. J was trimmed by 7 bases and V by 7 bases; bases with no gene match: 9. This CDR3 region has 13 residues. CDR1 and CDR2 from the germline V gene are SQVTM and ANQGSEA. CDR3 sequence: CSAGTGAFSEAFF. CDR3 sequence (DNA): TGCAGCGCCGGGACAGGGGCTTTTAGTGAAGCTTTCTTT.

The count of this clone is one. V gene TRBV6-6 combines with J gene TRBJ1-1, with D unresolved. The germline V and J ends were trimmed by 0 bases and 1 base, with 6 bases remaining between them. Germline lookup yields CDR1 MNHNY and CDR2 SVGAGI (reference sequence). This CDR3 contains 14 residues. CDR3 in DNA: TGTGCCAGCAGTTACTCGAGCCGGAACACTGAAGCTTTCTTT. It yields the protein CASSYSSRNTEAFF.

The gene calls are TRBV4-3 and TRBJ1-2, with D hard to call. V was pared by 0 bases and J by 10 bases, with 9 bases between. The CDR3 runs to 12 residues. Germline V gene lookup returns CDR1 LGHNA and CDR2 YSLEER. The CDR3 sequence: CASSQDPSYYTF. The DNA for the CDR3 is TGCGCCAGCAGCCAAGATCCGAGTTACTACACCTTC.

The V gene is TRBV7-2, the J gene TRBJ1-1; 7 bases are shared with TRBD1. Germline assignment: CDR1 SGHTA and CDR2 FQGNSA. The CDR3 consists of 15 residues. With 4 bases clipped from V and 4 bases from J, the junction kept 9 bases outside the gene matches. CDR3 nucleotides: TGTGCCAGCAGCTCCCAGGGGGAAGGGACCACTGAAGCTTTCTTT. Amino acid sequence: CASSSQGEGTTEAFF.

The V gene is TRBV7-2, the J gene TRBJ1-5; a possible D gene is TRBD1 (6 bases). Trimming removed 5 bases at V and 0 bases at J, with 20 bases between. Germline CDR1 and CDR2: SGHTA and FQGNSA. The CDR3 runs to 18 residues. The CDR3 nucleotides read TGTGCCAGCAGCGAAAGACCGGGACAACTGAGTAGCAATCAGCCCCAGCATTTT. It codes for CASSERPGQLSSNQPQHF.

The sample holds a few counts of this clone. The genes are TRBV5-3 and TRBJ1-5; 9 bases map to TRBD1. TRBV5-3 falls under the ORF class, with uncertain function. V shed 4 bases, J shed 5 bases, and the junction held 4 bases outside the gene matches. The CDR3 extends over 14 amino acids. CDR3 residues: CARSRDRVHQPQHF. The CDR3 region has the DNA TGTGCCAGAAGCCGGGACAGGGTTCATCAGCCCCAGCATTTT.

The V call is TRBV6-6, the J call TRBJ1-5; 9 bases are a match to TRBD1. The CDR3 loop spans 15 amino acids. In germline, CDR1 is MNHNY, CDR2 SVGAGI (reference sequence). V trimming: 5 bases; J trimming: 4 bases; junction bases outside the gene matches: 6. Written as DNA, the CDR3 is TGTGCCAGCAGTCTACAGACAGGGGGTAATCAGCCCCAGCATTTT. Protein sequence: CASSLQTGGNQPQHF.

The rearrangement uses TRBV6-5 and TRBJ1-5; TRBD1 matches 7 bases. Germline values: CDR1 MNHEY, CDR2 SVGAGI. This CDR3 comprises 13 residues. The junction had 4 bases not matched to a gene; V was cut back by 5 bases and J by 6 bases. CDR3 residues: CASSEAGGQPQHF. In DNA, the CDR3 is TGTGCCAGCAGTGAGGCAGGGGGTCAGCCCCAGCATTTT.

This clone was counted only a few times. The rearrangement joins TRBV19 to TRBJ1-4, with D perhaps TRBD1 (6 bases). Germline V gene data show CDR1 as LNHDA and CDR2 as SQIVND (reference sequence). CDR3 size: 14 residues. Trimming cost V 5 bases and J 4 bases, with 11 bases left between them. The CDR3 nucleotides are TGTGCCAGTAGTTACCAGGGGTATAATGAAAAACTGTTTTTT. This translates into CASSYQGYNEKLFF. Full variable domain (missing parts from reference TRBV19 and TRBJ1-4): DGGITQSPKYLFRKEGQNVTLSCEQNLNHDAMYWYRQDPGQGLRLIYYSQIVNDFQKGDIAEGYSVSREKKESFPLTVTSAQKNPTAFYLCASSYQGYNEKLFFGSGTQLSVL.

The chain employs TRBV10-3 and TRBJ1-2, with 10 bases fitting TRBD1. Trimming took 5 bases from V and 8 from J; bases not matched to a gene: 11. This CDR3 has 15 amino acids. Germline V gene sequence: CDR1 ENHRY, CDR2 SYGVKD. CDR3 residues: CAISTRTGTGVGYTF. DNA of the CDR3: TGTGCCATCAGTACACGAACCGGGACAGGGGTCGGCTACACCTTC.

The table lists this clone with a few counts. The chain combines TRBV15 with TRBJ1-4; TRBD1 agrees at 8 bases. The V gene's germline CDR1 is LNHNV and CDR2 YYDKDF (reference sequence). CDR3 length equals 15 residues. V trimming: 3 bases; J trimming: 2 bases; junction bases outside the gene matches: 2. The DNA of the CDR3 is TGTGCCACCAGCAGTTACAGGGGGACTAATGAAAAACTGTTTTTT. The encoded protein is CATSSYRGTNEKLFF.

The chain carries TRBV4-1 and TRBJ2-3; 11 bases are a match to TRBD2. This CDR3 has 16 residues. V gave up 3 bases and J gave up 2 bases; unmatched junction bases: 4. Germline assignment: CDR1 MGHRA and CDR2 YSYEKL. This CDR3 is CASSQEGLADTDTQYF. CDR3 bases: TGCGCCAGCAGCCAGGAGGGACTAGCGGACACAGATACGCAGTATTTT.

The gene calls are TRBV19 and TRBJ1-5; D is perhaps TRBD1 (5 bases). Trimming shortened V by 5 bases and J by 6 bases, and 11 bases separated the two germline ends. Germline V gene sequence: CDR1 LNHDA, CDR2 SQIVND (reference sequence). The CDR3 is 13 amino acids. The DNA of the CDR3 is TGTGCCAGTAGTGTGAGGGGCCGTCAGCCCCAGCATTTT. This gives the protein CASSVRGRQPQHF.

The rearrangement joins TRBV5-1 to TRBJ2-7; either TRBD1 or TRBD2 may fit D (5 bases each). The germline V gene encodes CDR1 SGHRS and CDR2 YFSETQ. V was cut by 0 bases and J by 7 bases, with 8 bases left in between. CDR3 size: 12 residues. CDR3 DNA: TGCGCCAGCAGCTTGGACGAGGGGGAGCAGTACTTC. It translates to CASSLDEGEQYF. Complete variable domain (other parts from reference TRBV5-1 and TRBJ2-7): KAGVTQTPRYLIKTRGQQVTLSCSPISGHRSVSWYQQTPGQGLQFLFEYFSETQRNKGNFPGRFSGRQFSNSRSEMNVSTLELGDSALYLCASSLDEGEQYFGPGTRLTVT.

The genes are TRBV2 and TRBJ2-7; TRBD2 agrees at 7 bases. This CDR3 has 14 residues. The germline gives CDR1 SNHLY, CDR2 FYNNEI. Trimming removed 9 bases from V and 4 bases from J; junction bases left unmatched: 12. The CDR3 region has the DNA TGTGCCAGTTTAGCGGGTAGGGGACTTTACGAGCAGTACTTC. Translating it yields CASLAGRGLYEQYF. Together with reference TRBV2 and TRBJ2-7, the CDR3 gives the full variable domain: EPEVTQTPSHQVTQMGQEVILRCVPISNHLYFYWYRQILGQKVEFLVSFYNNEISEKSEIFDDQFSVERPDGSNFTLKIRSTKLEDSAMYFCASLAGRGLYEQYFGPGTRLTVT.

V usage is TRBV18 and J usage is TRBJ2-7, with TRBD1 identical over 10 bases. The CDR3 has 18 residues. V lost 5 bases to trimming and J lost 3 bases; unmatched junction nucleotides: 16. Germline loops: CDR1 KGHSH, CDR2 LQKENI. The CDR3 is CASSTGGTGVEGLYEQYF. CDR3 coding DNA: TGTGCCAGCTCAACTGGAGGGACAGGGGTCGAGGGCCTCTACGAGCAGTACTTC.

The CDR3 coding sequence is TGTGCCACCAGCATACAAGAGACCCAGTACTTC. This codes for CATSIQETQYF. The chain combines TRBV15 with TRBJ2-5; D gene uncertain. Between the trimmed V and J ends, which lost 4 bases and 2 bases, there was a span of 2 bases. Germline CDR1 is LNHNV and CDR2 is YYDKDF (reference sequence). The CDR3 has 11 amino acids.